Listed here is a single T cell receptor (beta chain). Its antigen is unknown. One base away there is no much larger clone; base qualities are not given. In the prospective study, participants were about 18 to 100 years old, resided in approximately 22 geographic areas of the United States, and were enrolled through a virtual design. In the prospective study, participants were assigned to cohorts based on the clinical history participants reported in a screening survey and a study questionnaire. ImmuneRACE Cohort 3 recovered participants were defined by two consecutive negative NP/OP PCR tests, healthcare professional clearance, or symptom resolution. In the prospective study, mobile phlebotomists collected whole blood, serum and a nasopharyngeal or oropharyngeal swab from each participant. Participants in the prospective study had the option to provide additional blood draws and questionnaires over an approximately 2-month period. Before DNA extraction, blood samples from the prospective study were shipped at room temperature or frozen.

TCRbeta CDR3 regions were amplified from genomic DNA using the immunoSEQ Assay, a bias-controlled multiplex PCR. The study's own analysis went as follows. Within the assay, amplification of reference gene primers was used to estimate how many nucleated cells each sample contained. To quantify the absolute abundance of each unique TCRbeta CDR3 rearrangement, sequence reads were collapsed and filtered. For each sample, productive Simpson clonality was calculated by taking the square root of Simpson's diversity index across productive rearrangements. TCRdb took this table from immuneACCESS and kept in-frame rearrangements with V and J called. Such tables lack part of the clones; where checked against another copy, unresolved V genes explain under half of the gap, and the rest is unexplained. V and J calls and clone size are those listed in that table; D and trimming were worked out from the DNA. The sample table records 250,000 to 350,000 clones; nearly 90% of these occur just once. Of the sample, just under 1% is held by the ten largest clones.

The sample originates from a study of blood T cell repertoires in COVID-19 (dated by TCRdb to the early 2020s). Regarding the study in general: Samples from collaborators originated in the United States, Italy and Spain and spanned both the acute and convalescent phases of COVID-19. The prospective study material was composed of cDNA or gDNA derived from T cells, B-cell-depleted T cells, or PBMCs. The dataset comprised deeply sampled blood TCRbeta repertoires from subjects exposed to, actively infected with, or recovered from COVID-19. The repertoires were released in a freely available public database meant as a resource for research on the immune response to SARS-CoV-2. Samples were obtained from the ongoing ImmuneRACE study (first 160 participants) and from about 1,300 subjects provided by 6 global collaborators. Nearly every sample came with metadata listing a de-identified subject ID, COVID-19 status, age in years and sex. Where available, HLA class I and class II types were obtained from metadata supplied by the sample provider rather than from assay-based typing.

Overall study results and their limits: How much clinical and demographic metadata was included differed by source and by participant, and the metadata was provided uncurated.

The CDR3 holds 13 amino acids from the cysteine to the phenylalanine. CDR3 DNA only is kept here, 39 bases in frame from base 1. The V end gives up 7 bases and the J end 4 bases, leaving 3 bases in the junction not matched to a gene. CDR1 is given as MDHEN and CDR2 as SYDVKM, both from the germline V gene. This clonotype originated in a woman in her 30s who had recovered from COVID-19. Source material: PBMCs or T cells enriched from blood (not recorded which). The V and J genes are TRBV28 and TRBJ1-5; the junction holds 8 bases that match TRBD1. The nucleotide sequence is TGTGCCAGCATGGACAGGGTAAATCAGCCCCAGCATTTT. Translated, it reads CASMDRVNQPQHF.